The present T cell receptor beta chain was sequenced within a study of CXCR3-negative and CXCR3-positive naive CD8 T cells. With about 300,000 cells each, the CD8+ T cell subsets were individually sorted in triplicate. Concerning this clonotype itself: Antigen: not known.

Whole-study results and caveats: More hydrophobic TRB CDR3s occurred in CXCR3-positive than in CXCR3-negative naive cells. Fresh PBMCs were used in most assays, and CXCR3 expression partially decreased after cryopreservation. In naive cells, CXCR3-negative and CXCR3-positive subsets had similar TRBV-TRBJ usage; memory cells differed. Comparison of naive subsets found surface CD5 to be comparable, and TCR strength was inferred on the basis of TRB CDR3 properties.

This CDR3 spans 14 amino acids. Germline CDR1 is SGHTA and CDR2 is FQGTGA. TRB cDNA was prepared as libraries by UMI-labeled 5' RACE. TCRdb reprocessed the 5' RACE reads, keeping one entry per CDR3 protein, no DNA. The listing contains nearly 110,000 distinct CDR3 sequences. The sequence derives from a human donor in good health. Some clones in this sample may be carry-over from other donors' samples. The chain combines TRBV7-3 with TRBJ2-1. Material for sequencing was naive CXCR3+ CD8+ T cells from blood. Specified subset: CD45RO-CCR7+CD27+CD95- naive CD8+ T cells expressing CXCR3 (TNR3+). CDR3 loop: CASSKSGSYNEQFF.